Shown below are 11 T cell receptor beta chains from a single sample sequenced in a study of OX40 agonist ivuxolimab in advanced cancers. Assay used: immunoSEQ multiplex PCR; TCRdb lists only in-frame clones, some missing. This sample has roughly 110,000 clones, with just over 90% found just once. Sequencing used CD4+ or CD8+ T cells sorted from blood, obtained in a trial of the OX40 agonist ivuxolimab. The receptors were gathered from an adult with an advanced solid tumor such as melanoma, head and neck, liver or kidney cancer.

V and J are TRBV7-6 and TRBJ2-5; D is ambiguous. In germline, CDR1 is SGHVS, CDR2 FNYEAQ. This CDR3 spans 14 amino acids. Trimming removed 1 base at V and 3 bases at J, with 9 bases between. The CDR3 region has the DNA TGTGCCAGCAGCTTAGGACCCCAAGAAGAGACCCAGTACTTC. Residues: CASSLGPQEETQYF. Together with reference TRBV7-6 and TRBJ2-5, the CDR3 gives the full variable domain: GAGVSQSPRYKVTKRGQDVALRCDPISGHVSLYWYRQALGQGPEFLTYFNYEAQQDKSGLPNDRFSAERPEGSISTLTIQRTEQRDSAMYRCASSLGPQEETQYFGPGTRLLVL.

The rearrangement uses TRBV18 and TRBJ1-1; D call uncertain. The germline V gene has CDR1 KGHSH and CDR2 LQKENI. V lost 4 bases and J lost 0, with 15 bases in between. The CDR3 runs 16 residues. CDR3 coding DNA: TGTGCCAGCTCACGGCGGGGTAGGGTTATGAACACTGAAGCTTTCTTT. Amino acid sequence: CASSRRGRVMNTEAFF. Filled out from reference TRBV18 and TRBJ1-1, the complete variable domain reads NAGVMQNPRHLVRRRGQEARLRCSPMKGHSHVYWYRQLPEEGLKFMVYLQKENIIDESGMPKERFSAEFPKEGPSILRIQQVVRGDSAAYFCASSRRGRVMNTEAFFGQGTRLTVV.

This rearrangement joins TRBV7-9 to TRBJ1-2; 7 bases map to TRBD1. The germline V gene encodes CDR1 SEHNR and CDR2 FQNEAQ (reference sequence). Germline trimming cut 5 bases from V and 7 bases from J; bases unmatched to any gene: 7. The CDR3 consists of 13 residues. Here the CDR3 reads CASSVTGVGGYTF. DNA for the CDR3: TGTGCCAGCAGCGTTACAGGGGTTGGTGGCTACACCTTC.

The chain is built from TRBV6-1 and TRBJ1-2; possibly TRBD1 for D (6 bases). The germline V gene has CDR1 MNHNS and CDR2 SASEGT. The germline V and J ends were trimmed by 11 bases and 7 bases, with 11 bases remaining between them. The CDR3 is 10 amino acids. DNA for the CDR3: TGTGCCTCAGGGGTTACTGGCTACACCTTC. Translated, it gives CASGVTGYTF.

The chain links TRBV16 to TRBJ2-1; TRBD1 agrees at 9 bases. Trimming at V came to 4 bases and at J to 5 bases, leaving 6 bases not matched to a gene. The CDR3 totals 15 residues. Looked up from germline, CDR1 is KGHSY and CDR2 is FQNENV. This chain's CDR3 is CASSRRGQGNNEQFF. The CDR3 nucleotides read TGTGCCAGCAGCCGCAGGGGACAGGGAAACAATGAGCAGTTCTTC.

This clone appeared a single time. J is TRBJ1-2 and V is TRBV28, with a weak D call TRBD1 (5 bases). V gave up 1 base and J gave up 4 bases, with 10 bases separating them. The CDR3 has 14 amino acids. Germline V gene lookup returns CDR1 MDHEN and CDR2 SYDVKM. DNA of the CDR3: TGTGCCAGCAGTTTATATCAGGGAATCTATGGCTACACCTTC. Its translation: CASSLYQGIYGYTF.

The genes are TRBV18 and TRBJ2-2; D is ambiguous. Germline values: CDR1 KGHSH, CDR2 LQKENI. This CDR3 region has 14 residues. Trimming pared 0 bases from V and 3 bases from J, leaving 5 bases between. The CDR3 nucleotides are TGTGCCAGCTCACCACCATCAGACACCGGGGAGCTGTTTTTT. This sequence encodes CASSPPSDTGELFF.

V gene TRBV11-2 combines with J gene TRBJ1-1, with 11 bases aligning to TRBD1. The germline V gene encodes CDR1 SGHAT and CDR2 FQNNGV. This CDR3 region has 16 residues. V was clipped by 1 base and J by 4 bases; unmatched bases: 5. The CDR3 DNA is TGTGCCAGCAGCTTAGGAGGACAGGGGGCGGGCACTGAAGCTTTCTTT. It translates to CASSLGGQGAGTEAFF.

The rearrangement joins TRBV7-3 to TRBJ2-7, with no clear D. CDR3 length: 13 residues. CDR1 and CDR2 from the germline V gene are SGHTA and FQGTGA. Trimming stripped 4 bases from V and 7 bases from J, with 14 bases between. The CDR3 spells CASSSGGSREQYF. The DNA for the CDR3 is TGTGCCAGCAGCTCCGGTGGCAGTCGAGAGCAGTACTTC.

The chain carries TRBV18 and TRBJ2-5; 8 bases agree with TRBD2. The V and J ends lost 3 bases and 4 bases, in that order; junction bases with no gene match: 13. Germline CDR1 and CDR2: KGHSH and LQKENI. The CDR3 covers 17 residues. This CDR3 is CASSPTRGGPRAETQYF. In nucleotides, the CDR3 is TGTGCCAGCTCACCCACTCGGGGGGGCCCGAGGGCAGAGACCCAGTACTTC.

The chain joins TRBV4-3 to TRBJ1-2, with D tentatively TRBD1 (5 bases). This CDR3 contains 16 residues. Trimming shortened V by 1 base and J by 1 base, and 13 bases separated the two germline ends. Germline V gene lookup returns CDR1 LGHNA and CDR2 YSLEER. CDR3 in DNA: TGCGCCAGCAGCCAAGTCTCGTCGGGGCTTAACTATGGCTACACCTTC. Amino acid sequence: CASSQVSSGLNYGYTF.